A selection of T cell receptor beta chains follows, all from one sample in a study of cytomegalovirus exposure and HLA in healthy donors. Here immunoSEQ multiplex PCR was the method, and the copy in TCRdb shows in-frame clones only, minus some. The data show 220,000 or so clones, roughly 75% seen once. The source material was PBMCs. Source of these receptors: a woman aged 25 to 39 in good health and CMV-seronegative. CDR3s include the opening cysteine and the closing phenylalanine or tryptophan.

j_call v_call cdr3_aa
TRBJ2-1 TRBV12-5 CASGFGLAGEGYYNEQFF
TRBJ2-1 TRBV5-1 CASSSRTSGSYNEQFF
TRBJ2-3 TRBV2 CASSETAGAGDTQYF
TRBJ1-1 TRBV30 CAWNRQSEAFF
TRBJ2-6 TRBV5-1 CASSLDGGSGANVLTF
TRBJ1-1 TRBV6-1 CASSLFGNTEAFF
TRBJ2-7 TRBV5-6 CASSLEASSSYEQYF
TRBJ1-1 TRBV2 CASSADRGAEAFF
TRBJ1-2 TRBV5-4 CASSLSQGTYTF
TRBJ2-2 TRBV7-8 CASSLLSGELFF
TRBJ2-3 TRBV7-9 CASSPGLAGGSTDTQYF
TRBJ2-6 TRBV6-1 CASSERGGTGANRANVLTF
TRBJ2-5 TRBV4-2 CASSLRLAGEETQYF
TRBJ2-3 TRBV5-6 CASSLERLANRTDTQYF
TRBJ2-5 TRBV5-6 CASSSYRDRAGETQYF
TRBJ2-1 TRBV29-1 CSVEGLGQGADNEQFF
TRBJ2-7 TRBV5-6 CASSSLGVGPWDEQYF
TRBJ2-2 TRBV5-1 CASSQDRGGTGELFF
TRBJ2-2 TRBV25-1 CASSEYAPGTGELFF
TRBJ2-1 TRBV10-3 CAISPPGQGNNERFF
TRBJ1-1 TRBV5-8 CASPNRVGF
TRBJ2-7 TRBV23-1 CASSQYRDRVYEQYF
TRBJ2-5 TRBV5-6 CASSLGQGSWETQYF
TRBJ1-1 TRBV9 CASSVRTGLNTEAFF
TRBJ1-5 TRBV27 CASSLSRGRGGQPQHF
TRBJ2-7 TRBV29-1 CSVGLQGIREQYF
TRBJ2-7 TRBV27 CASSLGTSSYEQYF
TRBJ2-7 TRBV9 CVSGRGGDYEQYF
TRBJ2-1 TRBV21-1 CASSKGSGLAGRSSYNEQFF
TRBJ2-5 TRBV9 CASSVRTGETQYF
TRBJ2-3 TRBV11-3 CASSLLRGGADTQYF
TRBJ2-7 TRBV5-1 CASSPGDRGPYEQYF
TRBJ2-3 TRBV11-3 CASSLDKRLAGGGDTQYF
TRBJ1-5 TRBV19 CASRPGQGGNQPQHF
TRBJ2-2 TRBV2 CASTVGQALNTGELFF
TRBJ2-1 TRBV11-2 CASSPRRAGENEQFF
TRBJ1-5 TRBV6-1 CASRGTGGQPQHF
TRBJ1-2 TRBV4-2 CASSQAVQGHYGYTF
TRBJ1-4 TRBV6-5 CASSYQRGENEKLFF
TRBJ2-7 TRBV13 CASTARQGNAYEQYF
TRBJ1-6 TRBV5-1 CASSLDRPENSPLHF
TRBJ2-5 TRBV29-1 CSVERGEGETQYF
TRBJ2-7 TRBV15 CATRGGGTGVREQYF
TRBJ2-7 TRBV5-1 CASSLEVSGGGPPYEQYF
TRBJ2-7 TRBV14 CASSQMTEAPDEQYF
TRBJ1-6 TRBV30 CAWSGGTGKNSPLHF
TRBJ2-7 TRBV11-2 CASSEGLVYEQYF
TRBJ1-1 TRBV6-1 CATCQRDTLNTEAFF
TRBJ2-5 TRBV7-9 CASSSELPWETQYF
TRBJ1-1 TRBV6-6 CASSFTGPNTEAFF
TRBJ1-1 TRBV5-6 CASSLPRAGTEAFF
TRBJ2-1 TRBV19 CASSPWTVLGNEQFF
TRBJ1-2 TRBV7-9 CSSSSRTGETNYGYTF
TRBJ1-5 TRBV19 CASRVGGALGNQPQHF